This record covers a single TCR beta chain. Its antigen is not known. The same CDR3 arises from other DNA sequences in this sample as well. This sample was included in a study of Ad26.COV2.S vaccination and SARS-CoV-2 variants. About the research overall: Ad26.COV2.S given intramuscularly, once or twice 56 days apart.

Study-wide results and caveats: TCR breadth and depth analyses may have underestimated total T cell responses. Once vaccination had occurred, spike-specific CD8+ and CD4+ T cell responses reportedly showed substantial breadth.

Sequencing used immunoSEQ multiplex PCR; TCRdb keeps in-frame clones, though not all of them. The sample carries around 300,000 clones, about 85% recorded once. Stated treatment: roughly 18 received Ad26.COV2.S at low or high dose, single or two shots; 5 received placebo; per-sample allocation not given. Vaccine and placebo recipients were sampled on day 63 after the first injection. What was given as vaccine was an Ad26 vector encoding Wuhan-strain SARS-CoV-2 spike. In germline, CDR1 is MNHEY, CDR2 SVGAGI. Trimming pared 0 bases from V and 5 bases from J, leaving 1 base between. This CDR3 is 12 amino acids long.

This material consisted of peripheral blood, taken in a trial of Ad26.COV2.S vaccine versus placebo. The J gene is TRBJ2-2, the V gene TRBV6-5; no clear D. This clonotype originated in a person aged 18-60 years who received the Ad26.COV2.S COVID-19 vaccine or a placebo. This CDR3 reads CASSYSTGELFF. DNA of the CDR3: TGTGCCAGCAGTTACTCTACCGGGGAGCTGTTTTTT.